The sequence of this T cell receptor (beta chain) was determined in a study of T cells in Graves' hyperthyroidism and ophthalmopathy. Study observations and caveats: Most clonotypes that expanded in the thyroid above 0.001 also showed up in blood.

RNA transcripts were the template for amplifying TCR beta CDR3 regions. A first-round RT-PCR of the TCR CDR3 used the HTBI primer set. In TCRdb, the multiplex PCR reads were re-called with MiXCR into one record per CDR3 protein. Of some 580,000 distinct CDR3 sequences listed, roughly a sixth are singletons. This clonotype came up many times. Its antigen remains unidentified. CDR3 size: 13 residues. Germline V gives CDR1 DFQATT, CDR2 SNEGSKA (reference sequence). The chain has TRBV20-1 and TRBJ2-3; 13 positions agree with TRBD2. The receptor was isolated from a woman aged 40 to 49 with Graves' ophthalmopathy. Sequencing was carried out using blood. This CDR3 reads CTIGTSGADTQYF. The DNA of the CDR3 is TGCACCATTGGGACTAGCGGGGCAGATACGCAGTATTTT.